These T cell receptor beta chains were read from a single sample in a study of spatial heterogeneity in lung cancer. TCRdb reprocessed the 5' RACE reads with MiXCR, giving one entry per CDR3 protein. The sample yields fewer than 50,000 distinct CDR3 sequences, roughly a tenth seen once. The sample consisted of PBMCs, taken at follow-up. The receptor source for this set is a female donor with early-stage non-small cell lung cancer. The CDR3 runs from the conserved cysteine through the conserved F or W. The D gene is left open where the match is weak. Expanded clones are given a class, and other clones once, few, many or no size at all.

clone_size	v_call	j_call	d_call	cdr3_nt	cdr3_aa
large	TRBV18	TRBJ1-6	NA	TGTGCCAGCTCACCACATCGAGCTAATTCACCCCTCCACTTT	CASSPHRANSPLHF
many	TRBV30	TRBJ1-5	NA	TGTGCCTGGACCAGCAGGGTCAATCAGCCCCAGCATTTT	CAWTSRVNQPQHF
many	TRBV28	TRBJ1-1	TRBD1	TGTGCCAGCAGTTTATACACAGGGGAAACTTTCTTT	CASSLYTGETFF
NA	TRBV20-1	TRBJ2-2	NA	TGCAGTGCTAGAGGAGCAGGGGAGCTGTTTTTT	CSARGAGELFF
many	TRBV29-1	TRBJ2-3	NA	TGCAGCGAAGTTAGAACTAGCACAGATACGCAGTATTTT	CSEVRTSTDTQYF
NA	TRBV3-1	TRBJ1-1	NA	TGTGCCAGCAGCCAAGGAATAATAAGGACTGAAGCTTTCTTT	CASSQGIIRTEAFF
NA	TRBV11-2	TRBJ2-1	TRBD2	TGTGTCAGCAGCAACGATAGCGGGGGCCTTTACAATGAGCAGTTCTTC	CVSSNDSGGLYNEQFF
many	TRBV5-4	TRBJ2-3	NA	TGTGCCAGCAGTTTTCCCAGAGATACGCAGTATTTT	CASSFPRDTQYF
few	TRBV6-2/TRBV6-3	TRBJ1-1	NA	TGTGCCAGCAGAGACCCCATTGGGAACACTGAAGCTTTCTTT	CASRDPIGNTEAFF
few	TRBV14	TRBJ2-1	NA	TGTGCCAGCAGCCAAGTGAATGAGCAGTTCTTC	CASSQVNEQFF
NA	TRBV12-3/TRBV12-4	TRBJ1-2	NA	TGTGCCAGCAGTTTACTGAGAGGGACGAGGGGCTACACCTTC	CASSLLRGTRGYTF
few	TRBV25-1	TRBJ2-2	NA	TGTGCCAGCATAACGGAAGGGGAGCTGTTTTTT	CASITEGELFF
NA	TRBV7-8	TRBJ1-2	TRBD1	TGTGCCAGCAGCACCGGGACAGGACCGCTCTATGGCTACACCTTC	CASSTGTGPLYGYTF
many	TRBV7-2	TRBJ2-1	TRBD2	TGTGCCAGCAGCAGTATGATGGGACTAGAGTACAATGAGCAGTTCTTC	CASSSMMGLEYNEQFF
NA	TRBV7-9	TRBJ1-6	NA	TGTGCCAGCAGCTCAATCAATACAGGACTACCCCTCGTCTCCTATAATTCACCCCTCCACTTT	CASSSINTGLPLVSYNSPLHF
NA	TRBV28	TRBJ1-3	NA	TGTGCCAGCACCGTTTGGGCCACAGGGTCCGGAAACACCATATATTTT	CASTVWATGSGNTIYF
many	TRBV20-1	TRBJ1-2	NA	TGCAGTGCTCTGGGCCAGGGTGACGGTCACTATGGCTACACCTTC	CSALGQGDGHYGYTF
few	TRBV6-5	TRBJ1-1	NA	TGTGCCGCGAGCCGGGGATTAATGAACACTGAAGCTTTCTTT	CAASRGLMNTEAFF
many	TRBV20-1	TRBJ2-2	NA	TGCAGTGCTAGACGGGGGTCCGGGTTAGCGAGCGGGGAGCTGTTTTTT	CSARRGSGLASGELFF
many	TRBV7-9	TRBJ2-3	NA	TGTGCCAGCAGCTTGGGGAGTTTAGATACGCAGTATTTT	CASSLGSLDTQYF
NA	TRBV12-2	TRBJ2-3	NA	TGTGCAAGTCGCTTAGCGCCCGGGAACCGGCTAGCGGGGACGACGCAGTATTTT	CASRLAPGNRLAGTTQYF
many	TRBV28	TRBJ1-5	NA	TGTGCCAGCAGTCCCCCGGGGCAGCGCAATCAGCCCCAGCATTTT	CASSPPGQRNQPQHF
many	TRBV14	TRBJ2-3	NA	TGTGCCAGCAGCCCAAAAGGGGTAACGCAGTATTTT	CASSPKGVTQYF
few	TRBV27	TRBJ1-1	NA	TGTGCCAGCAGTTCGACGGACAGCACTGAAGCTTTCTTT	CASSSTDSTEAFF
NA	TRBV10-3	TRBJ2-5	NA	TGTGCCATCAGTAGGGGGAGAACAGAGACCCAGTACTTC	CAISRGRTETQYF
many	TRBV5-1	TRBJ1-2	NA	TGCGCCAGCAGCTTGGGGACAGACAACTATGGCTACACCTTC	CASSLGTDNYGYTF
many	TRBV7-9	TRBJ2-7	NA	TGTGCCAGCAGCCCGCCACGTCGCTCCTACGAGCAGTACTTC	CASSPPRRSYEQYF
many	TRBV4-2	TRBJ2-5	NA	TGTGCCAGCAGCCAAAACGGACCGAGACGACAAGAGACCCAGTACTTC	CASSQNGPRRQETQYF
many	TRBV7-2	TRBJ2-7	NA	TGTGCCAGCAGCTTATCCTCCGACCTAGACTACTACGAGCAGTACTTC	CASSLSSDLDYYEQYF
many	TRBV5-1	TRBJ2-2	TRBD2	TGCGCCAGCAGCCTCGGGACTAGGTCGTCCCGCACCGGGGAGCTGTTTTTT	CASSLGTRSSRTGELFF
NA	TRBV29-1	TRBJ1-2	TRBD1	TGCAGCGTTAGGGACAGGGAGGGCTATGGCTACACCTTC	CSVRDREGYGYTF
NA	TRBV20-1	TRBJ1-5	NA	TGCAGTGCTAGTTTGCAGGGGTCACAGCCCCAGCATTTT	CSASLQGSQPQHF
many	TRBV28	TRBJ1-6	NA	TGTGCCAGCAGCCTCTATAATTCACCCCTCCACTTT	CASSLYNSPLHF
NA	TRBV7-2	TRBJ1-2	NA	TGTGCCAGCCTCCGGGACACAGGGACTCTCTATGGCTACACCTTC	CASLRDTGTLYGYTF
NA	TRBV20-1	TRBJ2-3	TRBD1	TGCAGTGCCGACAGGGGGCCAGATACGCAGTATTTT	CSADRGPDTQYF
NA	TRBV18	TRBJ2-7	NA	TGTGCCAGCACAGGGGGGGTCTCCTACGAGCAGTACTTC	CASTGGVSYEQYF
NA	TRBV7-2	TRBJ2-5	TRBD1	TGTGCCAGGCGACAGGGTGAGACCCAGTACTTC	CARRQGETQYF
few	TRBV29-1	TRBJ2-3	NA	TGCAGCGTTGAGGGGACTGGCACAGATACGCAGTATTTT	CSVEGTGTDTQYF
NA	TRBV15	TRBJ2-3	NA	TGTGCCACCAGCAGCACGGGGGCGCGTTCGGAAGATACGCAGTATTTT	CATSSTGARSEDTQYF
NA	TRBV20-1	TRBJ2-7	TRBD1	TGCAGTGCTGAGGGGGGGACAGGGGGCGTCTACGAGCAGTACTTC	CSAEGGTGGVYEQYF
NA	TRBV7-2	TRBJ1-2	NA	TGTGCCAGCAGCTTAGGGGGGCACCTGGGGTCCTATGGCTACACCTTC	CASSLGGHLGSYGYTF
many	TRBV5-6	TRBJ2-7	NA	TGTGCCAGCAGCTTTCGCAGGGGGGCCAACGAGCAGTACTTC	CASSFRRGANEQYF